This T cell receptor (beta chain) was identified during a study of OX40 agonist ivuxolimab in advanced cancers. Study-level information: It was permissible to have had prior anti-PD-1, anti-PD-L1 or anti-CTLA-4 therapy, and 40% had some.

TCRdb's table, derived via immunoSEQ multiplex PCR, lists solely in-frame clones and lacks some. Of approximately 67,000 clones listed, more than 75% are singletons. About this clone itself: Antigen unknown.

Study observations and caveats: Some of the nonresponding patients also showed low levels of normalized T-cell clonal expansion. Researchers did not determine the expanded peripheral T cells' antigen specificity.

Germline values: CDR1 SGHTA, CDR2 FQGTGA. The CDR3 has 14 residues. The V gene lost 8 bases and the J gene lost 0 bases, with 10 bases spanning the gap. This clonotype was sampled from an adult with an advanced solid tumor such as melanoma, head and neck, liver or kidney cancer. The V and J genes are TRBV7-3 and TRBJ1-4; TRBD1 is a possible D gene (5 bases). The sequencing here drew on CD4+ or CD8+ T cells sorted from blood, taken in a trial of the OX40 agonist ivuxolimab. CDR3 sequence reads: CASSGGATNEKLFF. CDR3 nucleotide sequence: TGTGCCAGCTCCGGAGGGGCAACTAATGAAAAACTGTTTTTT.